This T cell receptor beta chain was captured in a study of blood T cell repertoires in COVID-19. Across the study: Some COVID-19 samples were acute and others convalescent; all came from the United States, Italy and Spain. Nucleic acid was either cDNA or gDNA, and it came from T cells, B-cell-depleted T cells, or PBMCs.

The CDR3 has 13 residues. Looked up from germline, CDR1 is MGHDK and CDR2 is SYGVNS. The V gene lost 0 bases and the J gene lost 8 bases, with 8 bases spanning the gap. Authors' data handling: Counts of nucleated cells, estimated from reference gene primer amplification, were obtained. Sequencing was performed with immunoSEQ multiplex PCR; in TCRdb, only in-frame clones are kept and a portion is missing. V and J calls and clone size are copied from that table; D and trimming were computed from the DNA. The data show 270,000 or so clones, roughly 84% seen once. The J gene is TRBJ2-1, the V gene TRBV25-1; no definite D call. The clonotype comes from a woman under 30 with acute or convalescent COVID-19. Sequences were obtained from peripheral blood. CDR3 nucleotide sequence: TGTGCCAGCAGTGAATATATGTCCGATGAGCAGTTCTTC. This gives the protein CASSEYMSDEQFF.